This T cell receptor beta chain was recorded in a study of blood T cell repertoires in COVID-19. Study background: Samples taken during acute and convalescent COVID-19 were collected in the United States, Italy and Spain. T cells, B-cell-depleted T cells, or PBMCs supplied cDNA or gDNA.

About this clone: The junction shows a germline mismatch at one end, possibly a read error.

Per the original methods: Reference gene primers were amplified, and this amplification served to estimate nucleated cell counts. Sequencing used immunoSEQ multiplex PCR; TCRdb keeps in-frame clones, though not all of them. V and J calls and clone size are those listed in that table; D and trimming were worked out from the DNA. The sample yields 97,000 or so clones, about 80% seen once. The CDR3 length is 15 residues. Germline V gene lookup returns CDR1 LNHNV and CDR2 YYDKDF (reference sequence). The chain couples TRBV15 to TRBJ2-6, with unresolved D. Sequenced: peripheral blood. The sequence came from a man aged 55 to 70 with acute or convalescent COVID-19. The CDR3 spells CATTRPLSGANVLTF. The CDR3 nucleotides are TGTGCCACCACCAGACCCTTGTCTGGGGCCAACGTCCTGACTTTC.